The table lists the clone carrying this T cell receptor beta chain with many counts. This sample was included in a study of T cell repertoires in cytomegalovirus infection. TCRdb ran MiXCR on the reads and lists one entry per CDR3 protein. The data show under 850,000 distinct CDR3 sequences, 35% seen once. This CDR3 is built from 18 residues. From germline, CDR1 is SGHVS and CDR2 FQNEAQ. V was trimmed by 3 bases and J by 0 bases, leaving 18 bases between them. This chain connects TRBV7-8 to TRBJ1-5; the D is unclear. The TCR was taken from a human donor in good health (CMV status not recorded). Some clones in this sample may be carry-over from other donors' samples. The specimen sequenced was PBMCs. CDR3 protein: CASSLRPGVLYSNQPQHF. The CDR3 coding sequence is TGTGCCAGCAGCTTGCGCCCTGGGGTCCTCTATAGCAATCAGCCCCAGCATTTT.